What follows describes a single T cell receptor (beta chain). Its antigen target is currently unknown. No base qualities exist here, and no much larger clone lies one base off it. Each sample was amplified as two independent genomic DNA replicates: approximately 0.49 ug for blood and about 1.4 ug for tumor or normal breast. TCRB sequencing of genomic DNA was carried out with the ImmunoSeq Intro kit according to the manufacturer's instructions. Multiplex PCR ran approximately 29 cycles with proprietary primers and spike-in control sequences for absolute quantification. Single-end 150-bp reads were used to sequence an 87-bp fragment covering the CDR3 and the flanking V and J genes. Seven samples, each with two replicates, were multiplexed per lane of an Illumina MiSeq using version 3.0 chemistry. The authors' analysis ran thus. The vendor's proprietary pipeline processed the raw data and merged both replicates into a single result for each sample. A clonotype was defined as productive rearrangements that share the same V-gene family, CDR3 amino acid sequence and J-gene segment. Clonality was computed as 1 minus the normalized Shannon entropy (Pielou evenness) of TCRB abundances. To estimate T cell density, the total number of templates was divided by the number of input cells, which was inferred from the amount of DNA input. Recon with default parameters was used to estimate total repertoire diversity and clonality. A clonotype counted as tumor-enriched if its abundance in tumor exceeded 0.1% and was at least 32-fold higher than its abundance in normal breast. This immuneACCESS table, as held by TCRdb, lists in-frame sequences with V and J called but not all clones. Of the missing ones, under half trace to an unresolved V gene in checked studies; the others have no known cause. Clone size and V and J calls were adopted from that table, with D and trimming inferred from the DNA. The sample yields roughly 6,200 clones; around 84% were counted once. The top ten clones comprise around a tenth of the sample.

This entry is derived from a study of early stage breast cancer tumors (dated 2017 in TCRdb). Regarding the research as a whole: Of the roughly 15 invasive breast tumors, eleven to twelve were found to be estrogen receptor-positive, progesterone receptor-positive and HER2-negative. A read coverage of roughly 10-fold per sample was achieved on average. About 70% of the 12 ER+/PR+/HER2- tumors were invasive ductal carcinomas, while the other four were invasive lobular carcinomas. Across all samples, about 2.9 million templates representing nearly 1,100,000 unique clonotypes were detected. On the study overall, not on this receptor specifically: Bulk genomic DNA sequencing of unsorted cells missed chain pairing and functional markers such as CD4, CD8 and FOXP3. The small cohort size prevented analysis by tumor subtype. Tumors showed around 2.5-fold higher T cell density and higher clonality than adjacent normal breast tissue. Greater similarity was observed between blood and normal breast repertoires than between blood and tumor repertoires, and tumor was distinguished from normal in about 85% of the 16 patients when each tissue was compared with blood. Enriched TCRB sequences shared across patients were found to be mostly commonly generated sequences that were unlikely to play an important role in the tumor microenvironment.

Taken from around 2-4 cm away from the tumor, the adjacent normal breast tissue was rinsed with PBS and kept in prechilled RNAlater. Because of high lipid content and low cell density, roughly 85-310 mg of normal breast tissue was often needed to obtain sufficient DNA. The study profiled bulk TCR beta-chain repertoires in matched peripheral blood, tumor and adjacent normal breast tissue taken from some 15 patients with early-stage breast cancer. The Qiagen AllPrep DNA/RNA Mini kit was used for genomic DNA extraction. V is clipped by 4 bases and J by 7 bases, and the sequence between their germline boundaries is 11 bases long. The germline V gene encodes CDR1 KGHSH and CDR2 LQKENI. The CDR3 starts with the cysteine, ends with the phenylalanine, and has 13 residues. The kept DNA is CDR3 alone, 39 bases in frame from the first base.

Recombination linked TRBV18 to TRBJ1-5, with no reliable assignment of the D segment. The source is a person between 65 and 79 years old with breast cancer. Sequencing was done on a sample of normal breast tissue next to the tumor. CDR3 loop: CASSQRELQPQHF. The DNA sequence is TGTGCCAGCTCACAACGGGAACTCCAGCCCCAGCATTTT.